This is a list of T cell receptor beta chains from one sample in a study of T-cell memory formation after mild COVID-19. One entry per CDR3 protein results from TCRdb running MiXCR on the 5' RACE reads. The table shows around 340,000 distinct CDR3 sequences, with around 15% occurring only once. The specimen was PBMCs or a T cell subset sorted from them (not recorded which). The source is a young man who had mild COVID-19 (a few samples of this study predate the infection). Cell type and time point are not known. The CDR3 runs from the conserved cysteine through the conserved F or W. The order of the fields is V gene, clone size, D gene, J gene, CDR3 DNA, CDR3 protein. A D gene is named only where the DNA matches it firmly. Rows give clone size only sometimes, using once, few, many, or a class for an expanded clone.

TRBV9,NA,NA,TRBJ1-2,TGTGCCAGCGCTCAAGGTCCGGGGGCTAACTATGGCTACACCTTC,CASAQGPGANYGYTF
TRBV11-2,few,NA,TRBJ2-2,TGTGCCAGCAGGGAGACCCCGTCGAACACCGGGGAGCTGTTTTTT,CASRETPSNTGELFF
TRBV12-3/TRBV12-4,many,TRBD1,TRBJ2-7,TGTGCCAGCAGTTCCGGACAGGGCTCCTACGAGCAGTACTTC,CASSSGQGSYEQYF
TRBV5-1,few,NA,TRBJ2-3,TGCGCCAGCAGCGAATCCGGGGGAAGGTTTGATACGCAGTATTTT,CASSESGGRFDTQYF
TRBV18,many,NA,TRBJ1-1,TGTGCCAGCTCACCAAGGAATTTGAACACTGAAGCTTTCTTT,CASSPRNLNTEAFF
TRBV4-1,many,TRBD1,TRBJ2-7,TGCGCCAGCAGCCAAGATGGACGGGGACAGGGAGGCGAGCAGTACTTC,CASSQDGRGQGGEQYF
TRBV4-3,NA,TRBD1,TRBJ2-4,TGCGCCAGCAGCCTCGCCCGGACAGGGGAAAACATTCAGTACTTC,CASSLARTGENIQYF
TRBV10-3,many,NA,TRBJ1-1,TGTGCCATCAGTGAGAGCAGGGACACTGAAGCTTTCTTT,CAISESRDTEAFF
TRBV21-1,NA,NA,TRBJ1-1,TGTGCCAGCAGCAAAGATGGTCGGACAGGGCGTCTCGGCACTGAAGCTTTCTTT,CASSKDGRTGRLGTEAFF
TRBV15,NA,TRBD1,TRBJ2-5,TGTGCCACCGACACGAGTAGGGGGCTTCAAGAGACCCAGTACTTC,CATDTSRGLQETQYF
TRBV7-9,NA,TRBD2,TRBJ2-7,TGTGCCAGCCCCCCGGGGGGTCTCTTGGGGGACTACGAGCAGTACTTC,CASPPGGLLGDYEQYF
TRBV6-5,few,NA,TRBJ1-2,TGTGCCAGCAGTTTCATCCCCAGACAGTCCTATGGCTACACCTTC,CASSFIPRQSYGYTF
TRBV6-1,NA,NA,TRBJ1-5,TGTGCCAGCAGTGAGGGTCAGACCGTTAATCAGCCCCAGCATTTT,CASSEGQTVNQPQHF
TRBV3-1,many,NA,TRBJ2-1,TGTGCCAGCAGTCTTATCCTCCCGGCGGGCGATGAGCAGTTCTTC,CASSLILPAGDEQFF
TRBV18,NA,NA,TRBJ1-2,TGTGCCAGCTCACCAGACGCAGTTTATGGCTACACCTTC,CASSPDAVYGYTF